This T cell receptor (beta chain) is drawn from a study of T cell responses to AZD1222 COVID-19 vaccine. Study-level findings and limits: Spike-specific TCR breadth and depth both grew after two AZD1222 doses. Clonal diversity was possibly underestimated, and the donors were mostly white British, with more females.

V was trimmed by 2 bases and J by 3 bases, leaving 13 bases between them. Per the germline V gene, CDR1 is MNHEY and CDR2 is SMNVEV (reference sequence). This CDR3 comprises 15 residues. Clones were read by immunoSEQ multiplex PCR, and TCRdb kept only the in-frame ones, dropping some. This sample has some 96,000 clones; 88% occur once, and the top ten carry 2.8%. Turning to this clone: Its antigen is unidentified.

The chain joins TRBV27 to TRBJ1-2, with D possibly matching TRBD1 (5 bases). The TCR originated in an adult in good health. The specimen comprised peripheral blood, sampled on day 0 of AZD1222 vaccination. The CDR3 DNA reads as TGTGCCAGCAGTTTAAATGGCCAGGGCCACTATGGCTACACCTTC. Protein product: CASSLNGQGHYGYTF.